These 19 T cell receptor beta chains originate from one sample sequenced in a study of cytomegalovirus exposure and HLA in healthy donors. Primers for the PCR totalled 60 Vbeta and 13 Jbeta. Clones were sequenced by immunoSEQ multiplex PCR, and TCRdb holds only the in-frame ones, with some missing. The top ten clones hold over 1.1% of a sample with 150,000 to 200,000 clones, more than 60% of them seen once. The sample comprised PBMCs. All receptors derive from a young man in good health and CMV-seronegative.

This chain links TRBV6-6 with TRBJ2-7; 8 bases map to TRBD1. The CDR3 consists of 15 residues. J gave up 2 bases and V 6 bases, and 9 bases lay outside the gene matches. The germline CDR1 and CDR2 sequences are MNHNY and SVGAGI (reference sequence). CDR3 loop: CASRDGQGAPYEQYF. In nucleotides, the CDR3 is TGTGCCAGCAGGGACGGACAGGGAGCCCCCTACGAGCAGTACTTC.

The genes are TRBV5-6 and TRBJ1-6, with no clear D. V was pared by 0 bases and J by 9 bases, with 10 bases between. Germline-derived CDR1 and CDR2 are SGHDT and YYEEEE. This CDR3 has 14 amino acids. Here the CDR3 DNA reads TGTGCCAGCAGCTTGGTATCTAGGAGTTCACCCCTCCACTTT. As protein: CASSLVSRSSPLHF.

This chain joins TRBV7-9 and TRBJ2-7; 12 positions agree with TRBD1. V trimming: 5 bases; J trimming: 0 bases; junction bases outside the gene matches: 8. The CDR3 totals 17 residues. The germline CDR1 and CDR2 sequences are SEHNR and FQNEAQ (reference sequence). In DNA, the CDR3 is TGTGCCAGCAGCACCACCGGGACAGGGGGCAGCTCCTACGAGCAGTACTTC. This encodes CASSTTGTGGSSYEQYF.

The chain employs TRBV5-6 and TRBJ2-7, with 7 bases matching TRBD2. The CDR3 totals 16 residues. Germline V gives CDR1 SGHDT, CDR2 YYEEEE. Trimming at V came to 0 bases and at J to 7 bases, leaving 13 bases not matched to a gene. Written as DNA, the CDR3 is TGTGCCAGCAGCTTGGCGGGGCGGGGGTTATCTCGGGAGCAGTACTTC. This encodes CASSLAGRGLSREQYF.

J is TRBJ2-7 and V is TRBV30; maybe TRBD2 (5 bases). Germline CDR1 GTSNPN, CDR2 SVGIG (reference sequence). Trimming removed 0 bases from V and 2 bases from J, with 14 bases in between. The CDR3 is 15 amino acids. In DNA, the CDR3 is TGTGCCTGGAGTGTTTTGGCGGGTCGCACCTACGAGCAGTACTTC. Its protein product is CAWSVLAGRTYEQYF.

The DNA of the CDR3 is TGCGCCAGCAGGAGGGAACAGGGGGCGAGCACTGAAGCTTTCTTT. Protein product: CASRREQGASTEAFF. The gene calls are TRBV10-1 and TRBJ1-1, with 9 bases matching TRBD1. The germline V gene encodes CDR1 WNHNN and CDR2 SYGVQD (reference sequence). The CDR3 length is 15 residues. With 6 bases clipped from V and 4 bases from J, the junction kept 9 bases outside the gene matches.

The chain has TRBV4-3 and TRBJ2-3; D is perhaps TRBD2 (7 bases). The V gene's germline CDR1 is LGHNA and CDR2 YSLEER. This CDR3 comprises 16 residues. Trimming cost V 1 base and J 2 bases, with 13 bases left between them. CDR3 loop: CASSQGWRGLTDTQYF. In DNA form, the CDR3 reads TGCGCCAGCAGCCAAGGTTGGCGGGGGCTCACAGATACGCAGTATTTT.

The rearrangement joins TRBV5-5 to TRBJ2-3, with TRBD2 matching 8 bases. The CDR3 covers 15 residues. Per germline, CDR1 SGHKS and CDR2 YYEKEE (reference sequence). J was trimmed by 0 bases and V by 2 bases; bases with no gene match: 2. The CDR3 coding sequence is TGTGCCAGCAGCTTTAGCGGGATTAGCACAGATACGCAGTATTTT. Protein sequence: CASSFSGISTDTQYF.

J is TRBJ2-7 and V is TRBV5-3; D might be TRBD1 (6 bases). TRBV5-3 is recorded as an ORF, its role being uncertain. V was pared by 2 bases and J by 7 bases, with 7 bases between. The CDR3 covers 11 residues. This CDR3 is CARSFTGEQYF. In DNA form, the CDR3 reads TGTGCCAGAAGCTTCACAGGGGAGCAGTACTTC.

The CDR3 DNA sequence: TGTGCTAGTGGTTTGACAGGGGCTGGAAACACCATATATTTT. The encoded protein is CASGLTGAGNTIYF. The chain links TRBV12-5 to TRBJ1-3; 7 bases are a match to TRBD1. The germline CDR1 and CDR2 sequences are LGHNT and FRNRAP. This CDR3 has 14 residues. Trimming removed 2 bases from V and 2 bases from J; junction bases left unmatched: 0. Full variable domain (rest looked up from reference TRBV12-5 and TRBJ1-3): DARVTQTPRHKVTEMGQEVTMRCQPILGHNTVFWYRQTMMQGLELLAYFRNRAPLDDSGMPKDRFSAEMPDATLATLKIQPSEPRDSAVYFCASGLTGAGNTIYFGEGSWLTVV.

This chain joins TRBV9 and TRBJ1-1, with 9 bases aligning to TRBD1. Germline-derived CDR1 and CDR2 are SGDLS and YYNGEE. The CDR3 is 15 amino acids. V dropped 3 bases and J dropped 5; count of bases not matched to a gene: 8. The CDR3 DNA follows: TGTGCCAGCAGCGCTACGACAGGGGGAGGGACTGAAGCTTTCTTT. As protein: CASSATTGGGTEAFF. The variable domain in full, with the rest retrieved from reference TRBV9 and TRBJ1-1, is DSGVTQTPKHLITATGQRVTLRCSPRSGDLSVYWYQQSLDQGLQFLIQYYNGEERAKGNILERFSAQQFPDLHSELNLSSLELGDSALYFCASSATTGGGTEAFFGQGTRLTVV.

V usage is TRBV7-6 and J usage is TRBJ2-1, with 7 bases fitting TRBD2. Germline V lookup: CDR1 SGHVS, CDR2 FNYEAQ. V trimming: 2 bases; J trimming: 10 bases; junction bases outside the gene matches: 5. The CDR3 has 13 residues. CDR3 sequence: CASSLYGGGEQFF. For the CDR3, the DNA is TGTGCCAGCAGCTTATATGGGGGGGGAGAGCAGTTCTTC.

This chain uses TRBV18 with TRBJ2-5, with 8 bases matching TRBD2. J lost 3 bases, V lost 2 bases, and 8 bases had no gene match. Per germline, CDR1 KGHSH and CDR2 LQKENI. This CDR3 comprises 16 residues. CDR3 coding DNA: TGTGCCAGCTCACCATACGGGACTAGTGACAAAGAGACCCAGTACTTC. As protein: CASSPYGTSDKETQYF.

The gene calls are TRBV7-9 and TRBJ1-2, with D perhaps matching TRBD1 (6 bases). There are 12 residues in the CDR3. With 5 bases removed from V and 5 bases from J, the gap between germline ends came to 9 bases. In germline, CDR1 is SEHNR, CDR2 FQNEAQ (reference sequence). The CDR3 DNA reads as TGTGCCAGCAGCATACAGGGTTATGGCTACACCTTC. This encodes CASSIQGYGYTF.

The rearrangement uses TRBV9 and TRBJ2-1, with 14 bases identical to TRBD2. This CDR3 is 16 amino acids long. Trimming took 7 bases from V and 10 from J; bases not matched to a gene: 13. The germline gives CDR1 SGDLS, CDR2 YYNGEE. CDR3 sequence: CASHRTSGGTTREQFF. The CDR3 coding sequence is TGTGCCAGCCACCGGACTAGCGGGGGGACGACGAGGGAGCAGTTCTTC.

V is TRBV7-9 and J is TRBJ1-6; 8 positions agree with TRBD1. Per the germline V gene, CDR1 is SEHNR and CDR2 is FQNEAQ (reference sequence). The V gene end was trimmed by 1 base and the J gene end by 10 bases; junction bases not matched to a gene: 3. CDR3 length: 14 amino acids. CDR3 loop: CASSLGQGRSPLHF. The CDR3 coding sequence is TGTGCCAGCAGCTTAGGACAGGGGCGATCACCCCTCCACTTT.

This clone showed up just once. The gene calls are TRBV7-3 and TRBJ1-2; D is perhaps TRBD1 (5 bases). CDR3 length: 12 residues. CDR1 and CDR2 (germline): SGHTA, FQGTGA. Trimming shortened V by 4 bases and J by 6 bases, and 9 bases separated the two germline ends. CDR3 protein: CASSSTGDGYTF. Here the CDR3 DNA reads TGTGCCAGCAGCTCGACGGGGGATGGCTACACCTTC.

This clone appeared a single time. This chain uses TRBV5-4 with TRBJ2-1; 12 nucleotides align to TRBD2. CDR1 and CDR2 (germline): SGHNT, YYREEE (reference sequence). V was pared by 8 bases and J by 4 bases, with 10 bases of the junction left unmatched. CDR3 size: 16 residues. The CDR3 is CASRHLAGGRYNEQFF. The CDR3 DNA reads as TGTGCCAGTAGGCACCTAGCGGGAGGGCGATACAATGAGCAGTTCTTC.

This chain links TRBV4-2 with TRBJ2-7; TRBD2 matches at 7 bases. The CDR3 covers 18 residues. Looked up from germline, CDR1 is LGHNA and CDR2 is YNFKEQ. The ends lost 0 bases at V and 2 bases at J; junction bases unmatched: 13. CDR3 protein: CASSQDNGLAVSAYEQYF. The CDR3 nucleotides read TGTGCCAGCAGCCAAGATAACGGCCTAGCGGTTTCCGCCTACGAGCAGTACTTC.